This passage covers 11 T cell receptor beta chains from one sample sequenced in a study of control samples from healthy donors and cancer patients. Some clones are missing from TCRdb's copy, which holds only in-frame ones; the method was immunoSEQ multiplex PCR. The table includes 110,000 to 150,000 clones, 94% detected once. The sequenced material came from blood. Receptors were obtained from a man aged 40-55 years in good health.

The genes are TRBV7-2 and TRBJ2-7; D is unresolved. CDR3 length equals 12 residues. Germline CDR1 and CDR2: SGHTA and FQGNSA. Between the trimmed V and J ends, which lost 4 bases and 5 bases, there was a span of 9 bases. The CDR3 sequence: CASSSRGHEQYF. In DNA, the CDR3 is TGTGCCAGCAGCTCCCGTGGCCACGAGCAGTACTTC.

The gene calls are TRBV7-6 and TRBJ2-7; D is perhaps TRBD1 (6 bases). Germline CDR1 is SGHVS and CDR2 is FNYEAQ. V lost 5 bases to trimming and J lost 7 bases, with 18 bases between them. CDR3 length: 14 residues. This chain's CDR3 is CASSLGGGQGEQYF. The CDR3 nucleotides are TGTGCCAGCAGCCTAGGGGGTGGGCAGGGGGAGCAGTACTTC.

The chain links TRBV11-2 to TRBJ1-1; 7 bases are a match to TRBD1. Looked up from germline, CDR1 is SGHAT and CDR2 is FQNNGV. This CDR3 is 15 amino acids long. J gave up 4 bases and V 5 bases, and 10 bases lay outside the gene matches. The CDR3 bases are TGTGCCAGCAGCCGTAACAGGGGCATCGGCACTGAAGCTTTCTTT. This translates into CASSRNRGIGTEAFF.

The J gene is TRBJ1-2, the V gene TRBV14; D perhaps matches TRBD1 (6 bases). The V gene's germline CDR1 is SGHDN and CDR2 FVKESK. The CDR3 is 17 amino acids. V gave up 3 bases and J gave up 4 bases, with 21 bases separating them. The CDR3, as DNA: TGTGCCAGCAGCCATACCCTCGGGGACACCTTTTTCTATGGCTACACCTTC. This codes for CASSHTLGDTFFYGYTF.

The chain has TRBV24-1 and TRBJ1-4; D is perhaps TRBD1 (5 bases). Trimming shortened V by 5 bases and J by 8 bases, and 17 bases separated the two germline ends. Looked up from germline, CDR1 is KGHDR and CDR2 is SFDVKD. The CDR3 loop spans 15 amino acids. The CDR3 sequence: CATSGPDGGREKLFF. The DNA for the CDR3 is TGTGCCACCAGTGGACCCGACGGGGGGAGGGAAAAACTGTTTTTT.

This clone occurred once. This chain joins TRBV21-1 and TRBJ1-4; TRBD1, the table's D call, was not compared with the DNA. TRBV21-1 is reported as a pseudogene. This CDR3 region has 14 residues. DNA of the CDR3: TGTGCCAGCAGGCTGGGGCCAGCATCTGAAAAACTGTTTTTT. This translates into CASRLGPASEKLFF.

This clone is a singleton in its sample. The chain joins TRBV20-1 to TRBJ2-7; perhaps TRBD2 as D (7 bases). Germline values: CDR1 DFQATT, CDR2 SNEGSKA (reference sequence). V lost 6 bases to trimming and J lost 6 bases, with 12 bases between them. The CDR3 is made up of 11 amino acids. Here the CDR3 DNA reads TGCAGTGCAAGGGGGGAGGGCGAGCAGTACTTC. Translation: CSARGEGEQYF.

The chain combines TRBV18 with TRBJ1-5; TRBD1 is a possible D gene (5 bases). The ends were cut back, 4 bases at V and 1 base at J, with 11 bases in the middle. Germline V gene sequence: CDR1 KGHSH, CDR2 LQKENI. The CDR3 length is 15 residues. The chain's CDR3 is CASSRSTDSNQPQHF. For the CDR3, the DNA is TGTGCCAGCTCACGATCGACAGACAGCAATCAGCCCCAGCATTTT.

This chain joins TRBV19 and TRBJ2-2, with D possibly TRBD1 on 5 matching bases. Germline assignment: CDR1 LNHDA and CDR2 SQIVND (reference sequence). Trimming took off 1 base at V and 4 bases at J, with 10 bases between the two ends. CDR3 length: 15 amino acids. The CDR3 DNA follows: TGTGCCAGTAGTATAGTTGGGGCTATCACCGGGGAGCTGTTTTTT. Its protein is CASSIVGAITGELFF.

The chain has TRBV4-2 and TRBJ1-2; 9 bases match TRBD1. The CDR3 covers 13 residues. The V gene end was trimmed by 4 bases and the J gene end by 6 bases; junction bases not matched to a gene: 3. Germline V lookup: CDR1 LGHNA, CDR2 YNFKEQ. CDR3 in amino acids: CASSLGQGNGYTF. The CDR3 DNA follows: TGTGCCAGCAGCCTCGGACAGGGGAATGGCTACACCTTC.

This sequence joins TRBV5-8 and TRBJ1-1; unclear D gene. Trimming pared 7 bases from V and 8 bases from J, leaving 21 bases between. Germline values: CDR1 SGHTS, CDR2 YDEGEE. The CDR3 runs to 14 residues. Here the CDR3 DNA reads TGTGCCAGCCCCCAAGGGCCAGATACACTCGAAGCTTTCTTT. Encoded protein: CASPQGPDTLEAFF.